The source of this T cell receptor beta chain is a study of T cells after posttransplantation cyclophosphamide (dated by TCRdb to 2016 to 2017). The study in broad terms: T cell repertoire reconstitution was tracked by TRB sequencing after myeloablative bone marrow transplantation in which posttransplantation cyclophosphamide was used as GVHD prophylaxis. Public TRB sequences were compared against a database of over 3,600 sequences linked to responses to pathogens, tumor antigens, self-antigens and alloantigens. Up to about 3 additional blood samples from 2 to 5.2 years after transplant were also TRB-sequenced in 3 patients, as was pretransplant blood from a handful of patients. Blood from all 35 or so PTCy patients with 1-year posttransplant specimens was subjected to TRB sequencing. TRA and TRB clonality were tightly correlated in about 10 samples, so subsequent TCR analyses focused on TRB only. Samples from 35 PTCy-treated patients and approximately 16 related bone marrow donors of those patients were subjected to antigen receptor sequencing. Points the paper makes about the study in general: The TRB repertoires of T cells infiltrating skin or the GI tract showed only limited overlap with the TRB repertoires found in blood. Across the roughly 48 patients, TRB clonality was highly associated with recipient CMV seropositivity and CMV reactivation, and diversity with PTCy was similar to that in the CNI/methotrexate controls. Donor-recipient similarity was low at 1-2 months but rose over the first year, and later blood repertoires were often dominated by donor CD8+ memory clones.

Measured from the cysteine to the phenylalanine, the CDR3 is 16 residues long. Here the CDR3 DNA is all that survives: 48 bases in frame from base 1. From the germline V gene, CDR1 is MRHNA and CDR2 is SNTAGT. Here V drops 0 bases and J drops 2 bases, and the junction holds 5 bases not matched to any gene. This clone has at least ten counts. Which antigen it targets is not known. Base qualities were left out, and no much larger clone turns up one base away. Related bone marrow donors provided peripheral blood samples on the day of marrow donation. Peripheral blood and bone marrow mononuclear cells were isolated by Ficoll-Hypaque density centrifugation and were cryopreserved. TRB sequencing used genomic DNA with the immunoSEQ assay at survey resolution or the hsTCRB kit. The published analysis was carried out like this. The immunoSEQ software handled initial read processing, and the LymphoSeq R package was used for repertoire analyses. Clonality was computed as 1 minus normalized Shannon entropy, and a Gini coefficient was also calculated for each TRB dataset. Phenotypes of unsorted samples were inferred by mapping TRB sequences from sorted subsets of the recipient or donor onto the same recipient's unsorted samples. This immuneACCESS table, as held by TCRdb, lists in-frame sequences with V and J called but not all clones. Of the missing ones, under half trace to an unresolved V gene in checked studies; the others have no known cause. V and J calls and clone size are given by that table; D and trimming were obtained from the DNA. In this sample, 30,000 to 35,000 clones appear, none counted once only. 6.5% to 7% of the sample is taken by the ten largest.

Recombination joined TRBV6-4 with TRBJ2-3, with 7 bases aligning to TRBD1. The TCR originated in a woman aged 45-65 years in good health and a related stem cell transplant donor. Sample: PBMCs. The DNA sequence is as follows: TGTGCCAGCAGTGACTCGTATGGGACAGCCACAGATACGCAGTATTTT. Its coded protein is CASSDSYGTATDTQYF.